This T cell receptor beta chain was obtained from a study of radiation and T cells in renal cell carcinoma. Assay used: immunoSEQ multiplex PCR; TCRdb lists only in-frame clones, some missing. The sample holds more than 15,000 clones, under 55% seen once. Documented treatment: 15 Gy SBRT to primary tumor, nephrectomy 4 weeks later. Study-level findings and limits: Dominant CDR3 motifs were more common in irradiated tumors than controls.

Germline V lookup: CDR1 SGHRS, CDR2 YFSETQ. The CDR3 runs 17 residues. The V gene lost 4 bases and the J gene lost 6 bases, with 23 bases spanning the gap. In its sample, this clone was seen a few times. The antigen remains unidentified. V is TRBV5-1 and J is TRBJ2-1; no firm D call. This receptor was taken from a man aged 50 to 60 with renal cell carcinoma. The sequences come from tumor tissue, collected from a patient whose treatment included radiotherapy and nephrectomy. DNA of the CDR3: TGCGCCAGCAGCGAATACTCCCGGACGGACGGCGGCAATGAGCAGTTCTTC. Its protein product is CASSEYSRTDGGNEQFF. Drawing the rest from reference TRBV5-1 and TRBJ2-1, the complete variable domain is KAGVTQTPRYLIKTRGQQVTLSCSPISGHRSVSWYQQTPGQGLQFLFEYFSETQRNKGNFPGRFSGRQFSNSRSEMNVSTLELGDSALYLCASSEYSRTDGGNEQFFGPGTRLTVL.